The text below deals with one TCR beta chain. The antigen is unknown. Deletions cut 3 bases from V and 6 bases from J, with 18 bases between. This CDR3 region has 15 residues. Germline assignment: CDR1 SGHVS and CDR2 FNYEAQ. This specimen comes from a study of T cell responses to AZD1222 COVID-19 vaccine. TCRdb's table, derived via immunoSEQ multiplex PCR, lists solely in-frame clones and lacks some. The sample consists of about 150,000 clones, about 91% of them appearing once. Regarding the study as a whole: Reportedly, nearly half of unique spike TCRs recognized epitopes outside B.1.351/B.1.1.7 mutations. Spike-specific TCR depth and breadth grew after two AZD1222 doses. Clonal diversity was possibly underestimated, and the donors were mostly white British, with more females.

The starting material was peripheral blood, obtained on day 0 of MenACWY control vaccination. The TCR was taken from an adult in good health. The chain joins TRBV7-6 to TRBJ2-7; TRBD1 or TRBD2 may be the D gene (5 bases each). The CDR3 protein is CASSFLRDRRVEQYF. CDR3 bases: TGTGCCAGCAGCTTCCTCCGGGACCGCCGTGTCGAGCAGTACTTC.